This T cell receptor beta chain was captured in a study of response to subunit inactivated influenza vaccine. Study-wide results and caveats: Authors proposed each seasonal influenza vaccination draws in few new T cells.

Between the trimmed V and J ends, which lost 4 bases and 1 base, there was a span of 4 bases. Germline V lookup: CDR1 SEHNR, CDR2 FQNEAQ (reference sequence). CDR3 length: 12 amino acids. A single record per CDR3 protein comes from TCRdb applying MiXCR to the RT-PCR reads. The table includes about 180,000 distinct CDR3 sequences, nearly 9.5% detected once. As concerns this clonotype: The antigen is undetermined.

Sample: non-naive T cells sorted from PBMCs, taken on the day of vaccination. The chain employs TRBV7-9 and TRBJ1-1; D gene uncertain. The clonotype comes from a man aged 45-60 years who received an inactivated influenza vaccine. CDR3 protein: CASSWENTEAFF. The CDR3 DNA reads as TGTGCCAGCAGCTGGGAGAACACTGAAGCTTTCTTT. Full variable domain (outside the CDR3, taken from reference TRBV7-9 and TRBJ1-1): DTGVSQNPRHKITKRGQNVTFRCDPISEHNRLYWYRQTLGQGPEFLTYFQNEAQLEKSRLLSDRFSAERPKGSFSTLEIQRTEQGDSAMYLCASSWENTEAFFGQGTRLTVV.